The next 14 T cell receptor beta chains were all read from a single sample in a study of T cells after yellow fever vaccination. TCRdb reprocessed the 5' RACE reads via MiXCR and lists one record per CDR3 protein. The sample shows about 220,000 distinct CDR3 sequences, roughly 3% of them seen only once. The sequencing used CD4+ T cells sorted from PBMCs, collected 10 days after the yellow fever booster vaccination. The receptors originated from a man between 18 and 29 years old who received the YFV17D yellow fever vaccine.

This clonotype was counted only a few times. The chain employs TRBV12-3 or TRBV12-4 and TRBJ1-1, with D uncertain. Trimming took 8 bases from V and 1 from J, leaving 11 bases between them. This CDR3 has 13 residues. The CDR3 DNA reads TGTGCCAGCCGAACTAGGGAGAACACTGAAGCTTTCTTT. Amino acids: CASRTRENTEAFF.

The rearrangement uses TRBV5-1 and TRBJ1-3; D call uncertain. This CDR3 has 14 residues. Per the germline V gene, CDR1 is SGHRS and CDR2 is YFSETQ. Trimming took 0 bases from V and 6 from J, leaving 10 bases between them. The chain's CDR3 is CASSLDGGQNTIYF. In DNA, the CDR3 is TGCGCCAGCAGCTTGGACGGTGGCCAAAACACCATATATTTT.

This clonotype showed up just a few times. The rearrangement links TRBV9 to TRBJ1-2; unclear D gene. Trimming pared 4 bases from V and 2 bases from J, leaving 12 bases between. The CDR3 covers 14 residues. Germline V gives CDR1 SGDLS, CDR2 YYNGEE. This CDR3 is CASSSRTENYGYTF. The CDR3 DNA sequence: TGTGCCAGCAGCTCTAGGACCGAGAACTATGGCTACACCTTC.

This clonotype was recorded many times. The V call is TRBV12-3 or TRBV12-4, the J call TRBJ1-2; no firm D call. The CDR3 spans 18 residues. Trimming cost V 8 bases and J 0 bases, with 25 bases left between them. The CDR3, as DNA: TGTGCCAGCCTACGATTATCCCGCGGTTTAGTAGCTAACTATGGCTACACCTTC. Translated: CASLRLSRGLVANYGYTF.

This clonotype was detected many times. The chain uses TRBV10-3 and TRBJ1-5; D gene unclear. The V gene's germline CDR1 is ENHRY and CDR2 SYGVKD. This CDR3 contains 13 residues. With 4 bases removed from V and 2 bases from J, the gap between germline ends came to 6 bases. In DNA form, the CDR3 reads TGTGCCATCAGTGTTTCCGGCAATCAGCCCCAGCATTTT. Its protein product is CAISVSGNQPQHF.

This clonotype was counted many times. The chain joins TRBV6-2 or TRBV6-3 to TRBJ1-1; no clear D. The CDR3 has 17 amino acids. Trimming removed 0 bases at V and 2 bases at J, with 16 bases between. Looked up from germline, CDR1 is MNHEY and CDR2 is SVGEGT. CDR3 nucleotides: TGTGCCAGCAGTTACTCGATTACTACTAGCGGTAACACTGAAGCTTTCTTT. Translated: CASSYSITTSGNTEAFF.

The rearrangement links TRBV12-3 or TRBV12-4 to TRBJ2-2, with D maybe TRBD2 (5 bases). V gave up 5 bases and J gave up 7 bases, with 14 bases separating them. The CDR3 length is 14 residues. As DNA, the CDR3 is TGTGCCAGCAGTGGGCAACTCGGAGGCGGGGAGCTGTTTTTT. This gives the protein CASSGQLGGGELFF.

This clonotype was found a few times. The CDR3 region has the DNA TGTGCCAGCAGCTCGACAGGGGGCGTCCACACAGATACGCAGTATTTT. It specifies CASSSTGGVHTDTQYF. The genes are TRBV7-3 and TRBJ2-3; TRBD1 agrees at 10 bases. The CDR3 is 16 residues long. Germline CDR1 and CDR2: SGHTA and FQGTGA. J lost 2 bases, V lost 4 bases, and 6 bases had no gene match.

V and J are TRBV5-1 and TRBJ1-1; D is undetermined. Germline assignment: CDR1 SGHRS and CDR2 YFSETQ. The CDR3 sequence is 12 residues long. V shed 0 bases and J shed 7 bases, with 7 bases lying between them. CDR3 nucleotides: TGCGCCAGCAGCTTGGCAGGAGATGAAGCTTTCTTT. This codes for CASSLAGDEAFF. Based on the CDR3 plus reference TRBV5-1 and TRBJ1-1, the full variable domain is KAGVTQTPRYLIKTRGQQVTLSCSPISGHRSVSWYQQTPGQGLQFLFEYFSETQRNKGNFPGRFSGRQFSNSRSEMNVSTLELGDSALYLCASSLAGDEAFFGQGTRLTVV.

Many counts were recorded for this clonotype. V is TRBV28 and J is TRBJ2-5; possible D gene TRBD2, 5 bases. Germline V gene lookup returns CDR1 MDHEN and CDR2 SYDVKM. Trimming removed 4 bases from V and 5 bases from J, with 11 bases in between. The CDR3 is 13 residues long. The CDR3 is CASSSGVYETQYF. In DNA, the CDR3 is TGTGCCAGCAGTTCCGGGGTCTATGAGACCCAGTACTTC.

The sample holds many counts of this clonotype. The genes are TRBV7-9 and TRBJ2-3, with 12 nucleotides matching TRBD2. The CDR3 totals 15 residues. Germline loops: CDR1 SEHNR, CDR2 FQNEAQ (reference sequence). J gave up 6 bases and V 6 bases, and 7 bases lay outside the gene matches. CDR3 protein: CASRAGLAGFDTQYF. The CDR3 nucleotides are TGTGCCAGCAGAGCGGGACTAGCGGGTTTCGATACGCAGTATTTT. The full variable domain, with the rest looked up from reference TRBV7-9 and TRBJ2-3, is DTGVSQNPRHKITKRGQNVTFRCDPISEHNRLYWYRQTLGQGPEFLTYFQNEAQLEKSRLLSDRFSAERPKGSFSTLEIQRTEQGDSAMYLCASRAGLAGFDTQYFGPGTRLTVL.

This clonotype was found many times. The gene calls are TRBV6-2 or TRBV6-3 and TRBJ2-7; D unclear. The CDR3 is 11 amino acids. Trimming cost V 2 bases and J 7 bases, with 6 bases left between them. The germline V gene has CDR1 MNHEY and CDR2 SVGEGT. Here the CDR3 reads CASSYGREQYV. The DNA of the CDR3 is TGTGCCAGCAGTTACGGCCGGGAGCAGTACGTC.

There are a few counts of this clonotype. The rearrangement links TRBV10-3 to TRBJ2-5, with no clear D. The ends were cut back, 0 bases at V and 5 bases at J, with 13 bases in the middle. CDR1 ENHRY and CDR2 SYGVKD come from the germline V gene. This CDR3 has 15 residues. CDR3 nucleotides: TGTGCCATCAGTGAGTCGCCGGACCCGAGGGAGACCCAGTACTTC. As protein: CAISESPDPRETQYF.

This clonotype was seen at least ten times. The genes are TRBV7-2 and TRBJ2-1, with 12 bases aligning to TRBD2. The V and J ends lost 5 bases and 5 bases, in that order; junction bases with no gene match: 10. CDR1 is SGHTA, CDR2 FQGNSA, per germline. This CDR3 is built from 17 residues. The CDR3 DNA follows: TGTGCCAGCAGCCCCAGGCTCACTAGCGGGGGGAACAATGAGCAGTTCTTC. This codes for CASSPRLTSGGNNEQFF. Using reference TRBV7-2 and TRBJ2-1 for the parts outside the CDR3, the full variable domain is GAGVSQSPSNKVTEKGKDVELRCDPISGHTALYWYRQSLGQGLEFLIYFQGNSAPDKSGLPSDRFSAERTGGSVSTLTIQRTQQEDSAVYLCASSPRLTSGGNNEQFFGPGTRLTVL.